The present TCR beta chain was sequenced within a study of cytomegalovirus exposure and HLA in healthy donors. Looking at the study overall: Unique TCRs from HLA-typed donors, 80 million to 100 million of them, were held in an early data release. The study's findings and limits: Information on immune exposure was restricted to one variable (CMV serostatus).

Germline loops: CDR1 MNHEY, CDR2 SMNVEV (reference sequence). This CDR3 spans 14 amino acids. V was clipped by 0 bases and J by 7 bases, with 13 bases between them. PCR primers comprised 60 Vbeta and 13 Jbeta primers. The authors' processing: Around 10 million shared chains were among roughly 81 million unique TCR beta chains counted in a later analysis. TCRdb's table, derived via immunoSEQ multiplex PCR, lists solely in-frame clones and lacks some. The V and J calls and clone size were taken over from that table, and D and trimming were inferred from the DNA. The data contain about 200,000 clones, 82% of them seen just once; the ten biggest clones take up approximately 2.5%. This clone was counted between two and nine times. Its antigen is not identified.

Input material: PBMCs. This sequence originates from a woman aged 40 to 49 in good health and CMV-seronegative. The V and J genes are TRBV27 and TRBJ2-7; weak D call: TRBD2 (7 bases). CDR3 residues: CASSLSGRGGEQYF. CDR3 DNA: TGTGCCAGCAGTTTATCGGGGAGGGGGGGAGAGCAGTACTTC.